This TCR beta chain was sequenced in a study of control samples from healthy donors and cancer patients. Sequenced by immunoSEQ multiplex PCR; TCRdb stores in-frame clones only, minus some. This table holds around 140,000 clones, about 92% found once. Germline V lookup: CDR1 SNHLY, CDR2 FYNNEI. The CDR3 contains 14 residues. Trimming cost V 4 bases and J 4 bases; bases outside gene matches: 6. The chain links TRBV2 to TRBJ1-2, with 7 bases matching TRBD1. This receptor was identified in a woman between 45 and 65 years old in good health. Sequenced: blood. CDR3 nucleotides: TGTGCCAGCAGTGTAGGGCAGGGGGGCTATGGCTACACCTTC. Translation gives CASSVGQGGYGYTF. The full variable domain, rest sourced from reference TRBV2 and TRBJ1-2, is EPEVTQTPSHQVTQMGQEVILRCVPISNHLYFYWYRQILGQKVEFLVSFYNNEISEKSEIFDDQFSVERPDGSNFTLKIRSTKLEDSAMYFCASSVGQGGYGYTFGSGTRLTVV.